Given below is one T cell receptor (beta chain) in context. The record originates from a study of blood T cell repertoires in COVID-19. The overall study: Samples came from the United States, Italy and Spain, spanning acute and convalescent COVID-19.

Those enrolled in Seattle joined during active infection and were followed longitudinally afterward. Study processing details: Estimates of nucleated cell counts were drawn from the amplification of reference gene primers. The method was immunoSEQ multiplex PCR; TCRdb's version includes in-frame clones alone and lacks a portion of them. Clone size and the V and J calls come from that table; the DNA yielded D and trimming. The table includes about 160,000 clones, just over 90% detected once. Per germline, CDR1 SGHTA and CDR2 FQGNSA. The V and J ends lost 4 bases and 5 bases respectively, with 6 bases between them. This CDR3 is 12 amino acids long.

Sequences were obtained from peripheral blood. The J gene is TRBJ1-5, the V gene TRBV7-2; D remains unclear. The receptor was isolated from a woman in her fifties or sixties with COVID-19, enrolled during active disease. This CDR3 is CASSSLDQPQHF. The CDR3, as DNA: TGTGCCAGCAGCTCCCTAGATCAGCCCCAGCATTTT.